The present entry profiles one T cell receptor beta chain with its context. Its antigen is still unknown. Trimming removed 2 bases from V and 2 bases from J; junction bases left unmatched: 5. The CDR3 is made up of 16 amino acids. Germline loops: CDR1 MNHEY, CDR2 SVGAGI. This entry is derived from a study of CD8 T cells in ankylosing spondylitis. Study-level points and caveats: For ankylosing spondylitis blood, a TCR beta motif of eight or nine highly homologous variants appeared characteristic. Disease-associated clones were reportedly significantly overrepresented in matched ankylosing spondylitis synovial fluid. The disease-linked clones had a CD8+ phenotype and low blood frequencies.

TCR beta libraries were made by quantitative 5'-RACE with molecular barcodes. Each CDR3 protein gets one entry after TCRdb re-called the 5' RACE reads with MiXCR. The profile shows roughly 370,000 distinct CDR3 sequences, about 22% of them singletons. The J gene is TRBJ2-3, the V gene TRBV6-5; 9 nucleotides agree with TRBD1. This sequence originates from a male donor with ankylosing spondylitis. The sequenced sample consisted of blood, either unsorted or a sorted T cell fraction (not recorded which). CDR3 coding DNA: TGTGCCAGCAGTTACGCCGGGACAGGGATCACAGATACGCAGTATTTT. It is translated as CASSYAGTGITDTQYF.